This T cell receptor (beta chain) was identified in a study of cytomegalovirus exposure and HLA in healthy donors. At the level of the study: Roughly 80% of approximately 400 genotyped donors fell in the Caucasian-associated ancestry cluster. Notes on the study in general: An analysis was carried out at a later point. It showed that HLA-associated TCR beta chains were more clonally expanded than equally common non-associated chains. Later findings reportedly placed an Asian-associated ancestry cluster below the roughly 690-donor mean for N-insertions.

Use of 60 Vbeta and 13 Jbeta primers characterized the PCR. Measured with immunoSEQ multiplex PCR; TCRdb has only the in-frame clones, and not every one. The profile covers about 160,000 clones, with about 77% appearing a single time and about 1.3% taken by the ten largest. Comment on this clone: Its antigen is unidentified.

The CDR3 has 12 residues. The V gene lost 7 bases and the J gene lost 4 bases, with 10 bases spanning the gap. Germline V gives CDR1 SNHLY, CDR2 FYNNEI. The chain links TRBV2 to TRBJ1-1; D is uncertain. The source is a man between 25 and 39 years old in good health and CMV-seronegative. Input material: PBMCs. This CDR3 is CASTPGITEAFF. Here the CDR3 DNA reads TGTGCCAGCACCCCCGGGATCACTGAAGCTTTCTTT.